This T cell receptor beta chain was profiled in a study of HIV-infected children after antiretroviral therapy interruption. Whole-study findings and limits: Naive CD4+ sequences overlapped less between time points once interruption began.

The treatment: PENTA 11 planned treatment interruption arm or continuous ART arm. V was shortened by 4 bases and J by 5 bases, with 13 bases between the two germline ends. Germline V gene lookup returns CDR1 SGHVS and CDR2 FNYEAQ. The CDR3 is 14 residues long. RNA-based 3' RACE libraries used unique molecular identifiers. TCRdb re-called the 3' RACE reads through MiXCR, storing one row per CDR3 protein. Found here are approximately 96,000 distinct CDR3 sequences, 6.9% of them singletons; the top ten hold around 1.1%. This clonotype was recorded many times. The antigen is undetermined. The receptor comes from a pool of human donors with HIV. The starting material was CD45RA+ CD4+ T cells from PBMCs, pooled from several time points, obtained from a donor given antiretroviral therapy, either interrupted or continuous. Subset defined: naive CD4+ CD45RA+ CD45RO- T cells. The J gene is TRBJ2-3, the V gene TRBV7-6; D is unresolved. As DNA, the CDR3 is TGTGCCAGCAGCTCCTACTCAGGCAGAGATACGCAGTATTTT. Its protein is CASSSYSGRDTQYF.